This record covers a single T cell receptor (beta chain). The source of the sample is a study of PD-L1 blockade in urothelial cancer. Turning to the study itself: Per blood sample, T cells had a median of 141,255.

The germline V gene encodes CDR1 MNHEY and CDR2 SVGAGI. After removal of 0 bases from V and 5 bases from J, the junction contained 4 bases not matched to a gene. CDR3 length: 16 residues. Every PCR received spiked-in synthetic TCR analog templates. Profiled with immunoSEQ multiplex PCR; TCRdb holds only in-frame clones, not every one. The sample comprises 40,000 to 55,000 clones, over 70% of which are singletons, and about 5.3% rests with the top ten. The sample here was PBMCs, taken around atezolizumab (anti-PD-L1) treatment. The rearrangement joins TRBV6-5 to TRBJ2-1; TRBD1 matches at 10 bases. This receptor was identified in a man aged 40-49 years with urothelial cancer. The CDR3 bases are TGTGCCAGCAGTTACTCTGGGGACAGGGGAGACAATGAGCAGTTCTTC. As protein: CASSYSGDRGDNEQFF.